The entry below gives a single T cell receptor (beta chain) sequence along with its context. Its antigen is currently unknown. The CDR3 consists of 15 residues. Per germline, CDR1 SGHNT and CDR2 YENEEA. Trimming pared 1 base from V and 0 bases from J, leaving 6 bases between. TCRdb keeps only in-frame clones here, not all; method: immunoSEQ multiplex PCR. Of some 100,000 clones listed, around nine tenths were seen once; the top ten hold 16%. The data belong to a study of T cell responses to AZD1222 COVID-19 vaccine. Whole-study findings and limits: White British donors predominated, females outnumbered males, and clonal diversity was possibly underestimated. The study found Spike-specific TCR breadth and depth rose after two AZD1222 doses. Only a handful of AZD1222 recipients, more than 5 in all, had baseline seropositivity.

The starting material was peripheral blood, obtained on day 0 of AZD1222 vaccination. The receptor was isolated from an adult in good health. This chain uses TRBV11-3 with TRBJ2-2; D remains ambiguous. The DNA of the CDR3 is TGTGCCAGCAGCTTAGGCCGCACGAACACCGGGGAGCTGTTTTTT. Residues: CASSLGRTNTGELFF.